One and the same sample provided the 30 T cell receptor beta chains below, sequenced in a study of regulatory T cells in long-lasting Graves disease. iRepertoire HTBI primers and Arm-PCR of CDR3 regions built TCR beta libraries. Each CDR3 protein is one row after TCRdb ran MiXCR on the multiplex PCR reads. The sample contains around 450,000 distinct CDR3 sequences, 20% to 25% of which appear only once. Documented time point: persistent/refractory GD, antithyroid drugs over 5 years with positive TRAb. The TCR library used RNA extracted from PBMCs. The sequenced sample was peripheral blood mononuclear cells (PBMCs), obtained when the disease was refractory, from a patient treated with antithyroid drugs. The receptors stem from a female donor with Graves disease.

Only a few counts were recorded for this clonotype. This chain's CDR3 is CSVEEGETQYF. As DNA, the CDR3 is TGCAGCGTTGAAGAGGGTGAGACCCAGTACTTC. V is TRBV29-1 and J is TRBJ2-5; D unclear. The germline CDR1 and CDR2 sequences are SQVTM and ANQGSEA. CDR3 length: 11 residues. Trimming left V 0 bases short and J 5 bases short, with 4 bases between.

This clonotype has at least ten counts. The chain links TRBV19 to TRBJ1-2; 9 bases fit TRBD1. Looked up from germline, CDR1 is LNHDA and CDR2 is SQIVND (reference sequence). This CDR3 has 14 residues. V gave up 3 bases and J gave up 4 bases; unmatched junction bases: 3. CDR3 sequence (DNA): TGTGCCAGTAGTATGGGGACAGGGAGCTATGGCTACACCTTC. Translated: CASSMGTGSYGYTF. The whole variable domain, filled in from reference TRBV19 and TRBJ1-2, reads DGGITQSPKYLFRKEGQNVTLSCEQNLNHDAMYWYRQDPGQGLRLIYYSQIVNDFQKGDIAEGYSVSREKKESFPLTVTSAQKNPTAFYLCASSMGTGSYGYTFGSGTRLTVV.

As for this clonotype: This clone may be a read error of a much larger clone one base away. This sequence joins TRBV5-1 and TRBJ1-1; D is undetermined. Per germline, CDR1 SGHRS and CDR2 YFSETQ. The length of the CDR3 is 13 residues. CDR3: CASSSLTHSEALF. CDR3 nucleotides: TGCGCCAGCAGCTCTCTAACTCACTCCGAAGCTCTCTTT.

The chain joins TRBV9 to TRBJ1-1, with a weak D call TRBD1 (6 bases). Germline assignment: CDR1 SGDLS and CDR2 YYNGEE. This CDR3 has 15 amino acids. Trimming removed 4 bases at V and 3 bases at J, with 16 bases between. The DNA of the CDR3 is TGTGCCAGCAGCCCCGACCCGGGGGCTGACACTGAAGCTTTCTTT. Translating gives CASSPDPGADTEAFF. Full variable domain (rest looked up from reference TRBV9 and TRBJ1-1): DSGVTQTPKHLITATGQRVTLRCSPRSGDLSVYWYQQSLDQGLQFLIQYYNGEERAKGNILERFSAQQFPDLHSELNLSSLELGDSALYFCASSPDPGADTEAFFGQGTRLTVV.

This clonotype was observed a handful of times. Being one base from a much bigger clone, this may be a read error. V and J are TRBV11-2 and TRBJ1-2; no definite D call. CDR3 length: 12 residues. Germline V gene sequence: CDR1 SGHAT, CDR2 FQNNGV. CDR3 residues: CASGLEMEGYTF. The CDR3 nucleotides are TGTGCCAGCGGCTTAGAGATGGAAGGCTACACCTTC. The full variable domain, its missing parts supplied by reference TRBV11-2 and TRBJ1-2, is EAGVAQSPRYKIIEKRQSVAFWCNPISGHATLYWYQQILGQGPKLLIQFQNNGVVDDSQLPKDRFSAERLKGVDSTLKIQPAKLEDSAVYLCASGLEMEGYTFGSGTRLTVV.

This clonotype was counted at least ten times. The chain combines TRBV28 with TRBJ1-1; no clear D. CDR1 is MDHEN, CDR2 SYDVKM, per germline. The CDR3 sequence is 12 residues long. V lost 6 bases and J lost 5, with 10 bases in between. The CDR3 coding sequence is TGTGCCAGCAGCCTCGGGCGGACTGAAGCTTTCTTT. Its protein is CASSLGRTEAFF.

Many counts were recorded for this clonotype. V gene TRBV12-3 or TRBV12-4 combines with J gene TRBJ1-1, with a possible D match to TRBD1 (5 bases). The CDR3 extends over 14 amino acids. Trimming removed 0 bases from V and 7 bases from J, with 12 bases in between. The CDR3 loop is CASSLAGWDGEAFF. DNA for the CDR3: TGTGCCAGCAGTTTAGCCGGATGGGACGGTGAAGCTTTCTTT.

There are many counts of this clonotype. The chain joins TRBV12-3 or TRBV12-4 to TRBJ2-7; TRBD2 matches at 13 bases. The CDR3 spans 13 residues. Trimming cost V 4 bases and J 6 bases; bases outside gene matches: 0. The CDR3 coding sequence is TGTGCCAGCAGTTGGACTAGCGGGGGCGAGCAGTACTTC. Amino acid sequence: CASSWTSGGEQYF.

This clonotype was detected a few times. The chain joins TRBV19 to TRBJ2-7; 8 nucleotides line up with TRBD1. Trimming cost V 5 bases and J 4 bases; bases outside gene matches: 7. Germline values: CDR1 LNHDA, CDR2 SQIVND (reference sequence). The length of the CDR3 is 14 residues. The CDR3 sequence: CASSEWDRPYEQYF. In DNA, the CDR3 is TGTGCCAGTAGTGAATGGGACAGGCCGTACGAGCAGTACTTC.

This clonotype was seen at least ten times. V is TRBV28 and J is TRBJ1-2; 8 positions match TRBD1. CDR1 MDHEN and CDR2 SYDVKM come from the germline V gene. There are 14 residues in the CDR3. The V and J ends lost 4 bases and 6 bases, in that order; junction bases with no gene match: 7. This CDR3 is CASSWGHRGDGYTF. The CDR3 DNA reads TGTGCCAGCAGTTGGGGGCACAGGGGGGATGGCTACACCTTC.

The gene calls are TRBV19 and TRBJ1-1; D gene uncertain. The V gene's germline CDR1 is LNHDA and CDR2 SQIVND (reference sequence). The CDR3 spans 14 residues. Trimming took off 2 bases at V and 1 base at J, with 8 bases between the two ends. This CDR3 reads CASSIFGRNTEAFF. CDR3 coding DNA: TGTGCCAGTAGTATATTCGGCAGGAACACTGAAGCTTTCTTT.

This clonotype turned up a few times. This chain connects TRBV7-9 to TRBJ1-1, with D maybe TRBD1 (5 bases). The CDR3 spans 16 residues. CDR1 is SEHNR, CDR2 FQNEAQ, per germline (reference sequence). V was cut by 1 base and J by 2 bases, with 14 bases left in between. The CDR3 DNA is TGTGCCAGCAGCTTAGGAGGTCGGGGGATTAACACTGAAGCTTTCTTT. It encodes CASSLGGRGINTEAFF.

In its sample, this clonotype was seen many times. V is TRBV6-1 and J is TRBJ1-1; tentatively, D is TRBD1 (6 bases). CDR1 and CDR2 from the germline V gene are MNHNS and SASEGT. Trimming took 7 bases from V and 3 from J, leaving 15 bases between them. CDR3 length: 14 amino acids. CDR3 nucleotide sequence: TGTGCCAGCAAATCGGGGGGCTCTTACACTGAAGCTTTCTTT. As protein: CASKSGGSYTEAFF.

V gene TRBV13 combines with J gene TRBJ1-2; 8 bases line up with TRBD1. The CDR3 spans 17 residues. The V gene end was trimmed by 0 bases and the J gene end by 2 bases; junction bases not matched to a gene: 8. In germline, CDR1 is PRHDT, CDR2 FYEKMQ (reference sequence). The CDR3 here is CASSLGSLDRDNYGYTF. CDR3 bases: TGTGCCAGCAGCTTAGGATCCCTGGACAGGGACAACTATGGCTACACCTTC. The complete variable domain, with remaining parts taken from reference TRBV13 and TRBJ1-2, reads AAGVIQSPRHLIKEKRETATLKCYPIPRHDTVYWYQQGPGQDPQFLISFYEKMQSDKGSIPDRFSAQQFSDYHSELNMSSLELGDSALYFCASSLGSLDRDNYGYTFGSGTRLTVV.

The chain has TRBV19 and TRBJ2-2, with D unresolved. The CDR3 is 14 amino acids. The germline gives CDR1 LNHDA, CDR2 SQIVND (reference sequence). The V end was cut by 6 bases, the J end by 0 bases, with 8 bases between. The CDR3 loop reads CASRVYTNTGELFF. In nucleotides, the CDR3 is TGTGCCAGTAGAGTTTACACGAACACCGGGGAGCTGTTTTTT.

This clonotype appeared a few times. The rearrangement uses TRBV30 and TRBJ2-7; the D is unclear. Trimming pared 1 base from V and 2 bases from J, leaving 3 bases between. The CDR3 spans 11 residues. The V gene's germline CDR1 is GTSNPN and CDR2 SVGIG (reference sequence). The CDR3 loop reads CAWSGAYEQYF. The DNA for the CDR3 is TGTGCCTGGAGTGGGGCCTACGAGCAGTACTTC.

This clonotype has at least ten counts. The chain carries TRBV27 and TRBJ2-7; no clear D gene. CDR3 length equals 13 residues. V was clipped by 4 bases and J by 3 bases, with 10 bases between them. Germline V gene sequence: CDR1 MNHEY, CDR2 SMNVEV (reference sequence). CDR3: CASSWARNYEQYF. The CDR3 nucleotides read TGTGCCAGCAGTTGGGCTCGGAACTACGAGCAGTACTTC.

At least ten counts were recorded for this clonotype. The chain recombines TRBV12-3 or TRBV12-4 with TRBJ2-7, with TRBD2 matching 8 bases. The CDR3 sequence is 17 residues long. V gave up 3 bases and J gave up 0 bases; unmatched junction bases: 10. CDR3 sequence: CASSFLGSGGYSYEQYF. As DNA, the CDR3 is TGTGCCAGCAGTTTCTTAGGGAGCGGGGGTTACTCCTACGAGCAGTACTTC.

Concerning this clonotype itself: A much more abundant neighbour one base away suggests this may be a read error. The CDR3 region is CASSSGQLLAKNTQYF. CDR3 bases: TGTGCCAGCAGTTCCGGACAGCTTTTAGCCAAAAACACTCAGTACTTC. V usage is TRBV28 and J usage is TRBJ2-4; tentatively, D is TRBD1 (6 bases). This CDR3 spans 16 amino acids. From germline, CDR1 is MDHEN and CDR2 SYDVKM.

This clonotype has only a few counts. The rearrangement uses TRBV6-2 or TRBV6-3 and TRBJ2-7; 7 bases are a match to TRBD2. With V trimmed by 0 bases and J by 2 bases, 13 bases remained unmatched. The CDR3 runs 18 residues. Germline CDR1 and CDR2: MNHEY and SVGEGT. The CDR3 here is CASSYSRLVAGTPYEQYF. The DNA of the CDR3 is TGTGCCAGCAGTTACTCGAGATTGGTAGCGGGCACCCCCTACGAGCAGTACTTC.

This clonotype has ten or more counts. CDR3 sequence (DNA): TGTGCCAGCAGCGCCTCAGTGGTTGATGGCTACACCTTC. Translated: CASSASVVDGYTF. This chain uses TRBV13 with TRBJ1-2; unclear D gene. This CDR3 has 13 residues. The V end was cut by 5 bases, the J end by 6 bases, with 13 bases between. Germline CDR1 is PRHDT and CDR2 is FYEKMQ (reference sequence). Full variable domain (remainder filled in from reference TRBV13 and TRBJ1-2): AAGVIQSPRHLIKEKRETATLKCYPIPRHDTVYWYQQGPGQDPQFLISFYEKMQSDKGSIPDRFSAQQFSDYHSELNMSSLELGDSALYFCASSASVVDGYTFGSGTRLTVV.

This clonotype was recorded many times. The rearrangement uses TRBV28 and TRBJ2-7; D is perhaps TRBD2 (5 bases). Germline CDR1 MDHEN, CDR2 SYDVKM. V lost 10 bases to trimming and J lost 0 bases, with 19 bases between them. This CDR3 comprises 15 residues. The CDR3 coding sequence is TGTGCCACGGAGCCCTTGGGGAGCTACTCCTACGAGCAGTACTTC. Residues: CATEPLGSYSYEQYF.

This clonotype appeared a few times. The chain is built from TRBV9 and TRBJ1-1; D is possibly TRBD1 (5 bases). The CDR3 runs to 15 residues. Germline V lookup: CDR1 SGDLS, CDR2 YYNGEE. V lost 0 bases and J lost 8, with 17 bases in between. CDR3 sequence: CASSVDDSRTNEAFF. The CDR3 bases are TGTGCCAGCAGCGTAGATGACAGTCGGACGAACGAAGCTTTCTTT.

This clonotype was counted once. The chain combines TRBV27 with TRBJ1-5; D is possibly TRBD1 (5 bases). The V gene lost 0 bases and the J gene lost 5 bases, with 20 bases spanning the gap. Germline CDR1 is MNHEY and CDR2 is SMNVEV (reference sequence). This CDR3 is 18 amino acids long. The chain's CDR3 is CASSLSVAAGPPHQPQHF. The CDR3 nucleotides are TGTGCCAGCAGTTTATCTGTTGCGGCAGGGCCCCCCCATCAGCCCCAGCATTTT.

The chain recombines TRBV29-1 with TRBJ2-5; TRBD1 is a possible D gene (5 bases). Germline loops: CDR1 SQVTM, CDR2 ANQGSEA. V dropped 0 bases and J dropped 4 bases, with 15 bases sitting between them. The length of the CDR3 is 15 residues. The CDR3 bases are TGCAGCGTTGAAGAAGGAAGGGGTGGTCGAGAGACCCAGTACTTC. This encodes CSVEEGRGGRETQYF.

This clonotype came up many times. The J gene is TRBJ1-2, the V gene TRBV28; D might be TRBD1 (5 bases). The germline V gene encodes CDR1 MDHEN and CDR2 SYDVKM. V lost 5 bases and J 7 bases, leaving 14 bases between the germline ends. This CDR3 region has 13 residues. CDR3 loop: CASSPTATGGYTF. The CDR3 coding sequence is TGTGCCAGCAGTCCGACAGCTACGGGTGGCTACACCTTC.

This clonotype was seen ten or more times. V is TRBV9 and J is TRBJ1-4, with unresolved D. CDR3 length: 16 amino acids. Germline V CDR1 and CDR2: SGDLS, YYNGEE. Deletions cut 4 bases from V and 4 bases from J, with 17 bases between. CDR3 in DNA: TGTGCCAGCAGCATTGGGGTAGGAGGACGTAATGAAAAACTGTTTTTT. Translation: CASSIGVGGRNEKLFF.

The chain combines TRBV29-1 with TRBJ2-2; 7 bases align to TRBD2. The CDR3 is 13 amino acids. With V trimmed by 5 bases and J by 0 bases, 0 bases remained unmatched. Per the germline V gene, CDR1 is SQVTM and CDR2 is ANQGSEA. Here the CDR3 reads CSVLAANTGELFF. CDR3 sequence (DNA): TGCAGCGTTCTAGCGGCGAACACCGGGGAGCTGTTTTTT.

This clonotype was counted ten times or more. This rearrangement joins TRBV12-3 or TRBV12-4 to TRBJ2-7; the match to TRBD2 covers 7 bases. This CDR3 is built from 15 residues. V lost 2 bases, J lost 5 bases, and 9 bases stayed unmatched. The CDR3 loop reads CASSLRAGAKDEQYF. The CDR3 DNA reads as TGTGCCAGCAGTTTAAGGGCGGGAGCAAAGGACGAGCAGTACTTC.

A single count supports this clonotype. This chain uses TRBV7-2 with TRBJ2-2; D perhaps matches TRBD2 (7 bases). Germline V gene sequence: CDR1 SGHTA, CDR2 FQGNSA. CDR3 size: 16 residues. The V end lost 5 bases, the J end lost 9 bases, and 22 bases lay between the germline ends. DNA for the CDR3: TGTGCCAGCAGCCTTGGCAGGGGAACGGGGGGCCGGGAGCTGTTTTTT. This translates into CASSLGRGTGGRELFF.